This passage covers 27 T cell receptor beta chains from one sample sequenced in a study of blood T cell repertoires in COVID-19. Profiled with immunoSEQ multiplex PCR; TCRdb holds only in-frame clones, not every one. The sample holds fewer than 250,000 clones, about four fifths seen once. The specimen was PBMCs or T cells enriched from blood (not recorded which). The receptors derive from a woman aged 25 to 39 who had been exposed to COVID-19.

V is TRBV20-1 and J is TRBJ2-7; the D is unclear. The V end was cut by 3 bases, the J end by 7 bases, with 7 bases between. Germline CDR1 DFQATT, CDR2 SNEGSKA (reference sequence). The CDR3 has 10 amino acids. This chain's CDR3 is CSARHREQYF. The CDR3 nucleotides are TGCAGTGCTAGGCATCGGGAGCAGTACTTC.

As DNA, the CDR3 is TGTGCCACCAGCAGAGTTTCAGGACTGACGCAAGAGACCCAGTACTTC. Translated: CATSRVSGLTQETQYF. The J gene is TRBJ2-5, the V gene TRBV15; D might be TRBD2 (5 bases). The germline CDR1 and CDR2 sequences are LNHNV and YYDKDF (reference sequence). Trimming cost V 1 base and J 2 bases, with 14 bases left between them. The CDR3 has 16 amino acids.

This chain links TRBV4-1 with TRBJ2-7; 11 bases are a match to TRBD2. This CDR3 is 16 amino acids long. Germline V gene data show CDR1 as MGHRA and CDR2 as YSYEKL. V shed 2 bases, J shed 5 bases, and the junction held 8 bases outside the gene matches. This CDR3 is CASSQLNSGGGNEQYF. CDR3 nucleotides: TGCGCCAGCAGCCAACTTAATAGCGGGGGGGGTAACGAGCAGTACTTC.

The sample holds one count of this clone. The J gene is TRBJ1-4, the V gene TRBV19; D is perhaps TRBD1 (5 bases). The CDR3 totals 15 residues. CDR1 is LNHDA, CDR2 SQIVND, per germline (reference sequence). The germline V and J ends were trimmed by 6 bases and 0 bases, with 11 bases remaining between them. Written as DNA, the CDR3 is TGTGCCAGTAGCTGGCAGGGTGCAACTAATGAAAAACTGTTTTTT. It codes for CASSWQGATNEKLFF. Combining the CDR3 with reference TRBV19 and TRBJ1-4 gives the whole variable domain DGGITQSPKYLFRKEGQNVTLSCEQNLNHDAMYWYRQDPGQGLRLIYYSQIVNDFQKGDIAEGYSVSREKKESFPLTVTSAQKNPTAFYLCASSWQGATNEKLFFGSGTQLSVL.

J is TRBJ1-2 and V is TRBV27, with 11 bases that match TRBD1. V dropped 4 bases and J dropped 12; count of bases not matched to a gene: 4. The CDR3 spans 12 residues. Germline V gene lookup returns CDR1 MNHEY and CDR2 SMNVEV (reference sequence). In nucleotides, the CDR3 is TGTGCCAGCAGTTCGCGGACAGGGGGCAACACCTTC. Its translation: CASSSRTGGNTF.

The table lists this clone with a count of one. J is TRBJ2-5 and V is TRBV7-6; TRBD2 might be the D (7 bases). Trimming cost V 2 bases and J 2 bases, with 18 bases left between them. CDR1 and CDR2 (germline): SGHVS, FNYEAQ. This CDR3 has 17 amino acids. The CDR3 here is CASSLLGGRGFQETQYF. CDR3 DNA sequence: TGTGCCAGCAGCTTACTCGGGGGGCGAGGGTTTCAAGAGACCCAGTACTTC.

CDR3 sequence (DNA): TGTGCCACCGGGACAGACTCCTACGAGCAGTACTTC. Encoded protein: CATGTDSYEQYF. The chain carries TRBV18 and TRBJ2-7; 7 bases are a match to TRBD1. The germline V gene encodes CDR1 KGHSH and CDR2 LQKENI. Trimming removed 10 bases from V and 0 bases from J; junction bases left unmatched: 3. CDR3 size: 12 residues.

The CDR3 loop reads CATRDRGGPEAFF. The CDR3 DNA reads as TGTGCCACCCGGGACAGGGGTGGTCCTGAAGCTTTCTTT. The chain is built from TRBV10-3 and TRBJ1-1; TRBD1 matches at 10 bases. V shed 10 bases and J 6 bases; nucleotides not matched to a gene: 8. Germline CDR1 reads ENHRY; CDR2 reads SYGVKD. The CDR3 has 13 residues.

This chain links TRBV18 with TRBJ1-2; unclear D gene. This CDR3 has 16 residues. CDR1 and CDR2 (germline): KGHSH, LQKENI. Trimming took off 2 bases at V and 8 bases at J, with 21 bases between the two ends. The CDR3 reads CASSPIGTLGQRGYTF. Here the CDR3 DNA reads TGTGCCAGCTCACCAATTGGCACTCTAGGGCAGCGGGGCTACACCTTC.

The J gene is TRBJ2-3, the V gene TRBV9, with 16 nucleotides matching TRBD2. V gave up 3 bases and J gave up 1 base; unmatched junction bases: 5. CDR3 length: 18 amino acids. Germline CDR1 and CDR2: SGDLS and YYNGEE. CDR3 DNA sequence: TGTGCCAGCAGCGACGGGACTAGCGGGGGGGCCGGCACAGATACGCAGTATTTT. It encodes CASSDGTSGGAGTDTQYF.

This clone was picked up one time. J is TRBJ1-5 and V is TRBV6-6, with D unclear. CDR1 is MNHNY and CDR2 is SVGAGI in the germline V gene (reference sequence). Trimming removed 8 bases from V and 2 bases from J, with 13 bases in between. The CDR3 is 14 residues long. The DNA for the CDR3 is TGTGCCAGCGGGGAATGGAGGGGCAATCAGCCCCAGCATTTT. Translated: CASGEWRGNQPQHF.

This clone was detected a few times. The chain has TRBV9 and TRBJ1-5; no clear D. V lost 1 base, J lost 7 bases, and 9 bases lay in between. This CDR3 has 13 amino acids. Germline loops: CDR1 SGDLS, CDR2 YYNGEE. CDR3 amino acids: CASSVSPRQPQHF. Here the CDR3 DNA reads TGTGCCAGCAGCGTAAGCCCGAGGCAGCCCCAGCATTTT.

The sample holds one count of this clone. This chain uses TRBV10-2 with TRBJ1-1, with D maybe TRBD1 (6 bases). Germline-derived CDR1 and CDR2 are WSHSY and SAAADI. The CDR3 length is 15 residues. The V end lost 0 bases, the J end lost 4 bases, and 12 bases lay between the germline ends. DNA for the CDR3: TGCGCCAGCAGTGAGTCGGCAGGGGCGAGCACTGAAGCTTTCTTT. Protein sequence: CASSESAGASTEAFF.

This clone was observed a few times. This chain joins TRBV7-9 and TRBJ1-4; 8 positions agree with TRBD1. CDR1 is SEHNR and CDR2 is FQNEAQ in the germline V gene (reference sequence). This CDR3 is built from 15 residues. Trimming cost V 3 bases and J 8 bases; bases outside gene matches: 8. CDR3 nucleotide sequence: TGTGCCAGCAGCTTCACAGGGGGGGATAAGGAAAAACTGTTTTTT. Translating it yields CASSFTGGDKEKLFF.

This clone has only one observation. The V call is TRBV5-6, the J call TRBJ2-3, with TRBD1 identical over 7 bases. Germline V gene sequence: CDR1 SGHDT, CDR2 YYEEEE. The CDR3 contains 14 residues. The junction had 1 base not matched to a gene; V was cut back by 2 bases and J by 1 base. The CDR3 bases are TGTGCCAGCAGCTTTGGACAGGGCACAGATACGCAGTATTTT. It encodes CASSFGQGTDTQYF.

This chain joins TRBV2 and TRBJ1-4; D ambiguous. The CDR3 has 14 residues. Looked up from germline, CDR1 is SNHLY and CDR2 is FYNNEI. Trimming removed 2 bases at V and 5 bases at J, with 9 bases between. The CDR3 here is CASSESGVNEKLFF. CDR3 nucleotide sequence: TGTGCCAGCAGTGAATCCGGGGTCAATGAAAAACTGTTTTTT.

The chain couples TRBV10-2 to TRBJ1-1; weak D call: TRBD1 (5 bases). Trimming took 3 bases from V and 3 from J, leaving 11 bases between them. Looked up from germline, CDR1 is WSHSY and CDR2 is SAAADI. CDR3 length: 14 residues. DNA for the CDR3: TGCGCCAGCAGTGAAATGGGGCCTTACACTGAAGCTTTCTTT. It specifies CASSEMGPYTEAFF.

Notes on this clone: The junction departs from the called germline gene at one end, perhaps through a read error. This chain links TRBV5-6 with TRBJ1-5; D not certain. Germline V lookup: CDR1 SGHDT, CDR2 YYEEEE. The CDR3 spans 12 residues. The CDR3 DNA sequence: TGTGCCAGCAGCTTGGCGGGAGGGCCAGTGGATTTT. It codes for CASSLAGGPVDF. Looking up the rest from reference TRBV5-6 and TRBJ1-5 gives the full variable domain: DAGVTQSPTHLIKTRGQQVTLRCSPKSGHDTVSWYQQALGQGPQFIFQYYEEEERQRGNFPDRFSGHQFPNYSSELNVNALLLGDSALYLCASSLAGGPVDFGDGTRLSIL.

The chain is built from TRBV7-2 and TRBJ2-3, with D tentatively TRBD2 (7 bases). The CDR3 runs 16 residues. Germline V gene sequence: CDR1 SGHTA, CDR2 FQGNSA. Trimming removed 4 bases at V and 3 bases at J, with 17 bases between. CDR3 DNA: TGTGCCAGCAGCTCTGGAGGGAGGGGGGGGACAGATACGCAGTATTTT. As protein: CASSSGGRGGTDTQYF.

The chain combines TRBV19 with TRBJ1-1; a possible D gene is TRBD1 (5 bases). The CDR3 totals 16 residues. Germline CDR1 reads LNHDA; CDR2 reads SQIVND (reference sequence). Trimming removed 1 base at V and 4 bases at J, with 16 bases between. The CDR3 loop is CASSIGAQGSGTEAFF. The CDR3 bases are TGTGCCAGTAGTATAGGGGCCCAGGGATCGGGCACTGAAGCTTTCTTT.

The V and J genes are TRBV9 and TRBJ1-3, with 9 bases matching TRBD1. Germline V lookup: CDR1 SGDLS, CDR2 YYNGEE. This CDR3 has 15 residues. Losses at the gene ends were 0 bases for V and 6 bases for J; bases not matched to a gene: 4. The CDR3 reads CASSVERTGANTIYF. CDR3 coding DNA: TGTGCCAGCAGCGTAGAGAGGACAGGGGCAAACACCATATATTTT.

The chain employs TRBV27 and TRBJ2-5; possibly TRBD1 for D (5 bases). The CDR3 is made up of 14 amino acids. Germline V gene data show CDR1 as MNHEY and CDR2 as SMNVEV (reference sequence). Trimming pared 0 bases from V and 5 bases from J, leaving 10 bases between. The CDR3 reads CASSLSTARETQYF. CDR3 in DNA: TGTGCCAGCAGTTTATCGACAGCCCGCGAGACCCAGTACTTC.

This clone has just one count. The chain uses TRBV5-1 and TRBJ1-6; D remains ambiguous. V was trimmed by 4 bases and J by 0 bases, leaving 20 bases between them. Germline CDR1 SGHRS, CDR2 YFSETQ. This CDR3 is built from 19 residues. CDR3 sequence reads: CASSPYSPLPSSYNSPLHF. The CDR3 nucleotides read TGCGCCAGCAGCCCCTATAGCCCGCTTCCTAGCTCCTATAATTCACCCCTCCACTTT.

This CDR3 reads CASSIDRNYGYTF. CDR3 nucleotide sequence: TGTGCCAGTAGTATAGACAGGAACTATGGCTACACCTTC. The chain is built from TRBV19 and TRBJ1-2, with D uncertain. Trimming shortened V by 0 bases and J by 2 bases, and 4 bases separated the two germline ends. The CDR3 is 13 amino acids. From germline, CDR1 is LNHDA and CDR2 SQIVND (reference sequence). The whole variable domain, remainder taken from reference TRBV19 and TRBJ1-2, is DGGITQSPKYLFRKEGQNVTLSCEQNLNHDAMYWYRQDPGQGLRLIYYSQIVNDFQKGDIAEGYSVSREKKESFPLTVTSAQKNPTAFYLCASSIDRNYGYTFGSGTRLTVV.

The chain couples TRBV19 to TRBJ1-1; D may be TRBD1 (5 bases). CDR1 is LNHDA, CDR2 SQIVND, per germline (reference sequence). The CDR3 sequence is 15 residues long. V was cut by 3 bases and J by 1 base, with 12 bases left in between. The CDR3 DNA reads TGTGCCAGTAGTATCTCAGGGTTAAAGAACACTGAAGCTTTCTTT. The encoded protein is CASSISGLKNTEAFF.

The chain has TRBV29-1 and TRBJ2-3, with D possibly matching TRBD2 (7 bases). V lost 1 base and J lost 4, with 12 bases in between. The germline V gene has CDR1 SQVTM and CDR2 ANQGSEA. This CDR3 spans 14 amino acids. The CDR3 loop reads CSVEALGGADTQYF. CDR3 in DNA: TGCAGCGTTGAAGCTCTAGGGGGGGCAGATACGCAGTATTTT.

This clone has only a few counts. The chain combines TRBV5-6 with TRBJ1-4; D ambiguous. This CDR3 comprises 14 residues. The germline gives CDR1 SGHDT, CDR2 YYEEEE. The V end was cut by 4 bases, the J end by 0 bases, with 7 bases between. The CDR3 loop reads CASSPGATNEKLFF. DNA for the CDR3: TGTGCCAGCAGCCCCGGGGCAACTAATGAAAAACTGTTTTTT.